This T cell receptor beta chain was sequenced during a study of blood T cell repertoires in COVID-19. Study details: Collection of acute and convalescent COVID-19 samples took place in the United States, Italy and Spain. The analysed material was cDNA or gDNA that came from T cells, B-cell-depleted T cells, or PBMCs.

The method was immunoSEQ multiplex PCR; TCRdb's version includes in-frame clones alone and lacks a portion of them. The table has approximately 440,000 clones, 87% seen once. This clone was detected once. CDR3 length equals 16 residues. The trim removed 0 bases at V and 2 bases at J, leaving 7 bases unmatched. CDR1 is SGHRS and CDR2 is YFSETQ in the germline V gene. Specimen: PBMCs or T cells enriched from blood (not recorded which). This TCR was sampled from a woman aged 18 to 35 who had recovered from COVID-19. The chain couples TRBV5-1 to TRBJ2-5; 7 bases match TRBD2. CDR3 DNA sequence: TGCGCCAGCAGCTTGGGACTAGCTGGCGCTCAAGAGACCCAGTACTTC. It encodes CASSLGLAGAQETQYF.